Sequencing of this T cell receptor (beta chain) was carried out in a study of blood T cell repertoires in COVID-19. Overall study context: PBMCs, B-cell-depleted T cells, or T cells were the source of the cDNA or gDNA that made up the material.

This clone was observed a handful of times. This CDR3 has 15 residues. V was pared by 3 bases and J by 0 bases, with 11 bases between. From germline, CDR1 is LNHNV and CDR2 YYDKDF (reference sequence). The protocol was immunoSEQ multiplex PCR, while the TCRdb copy is restricted to in-frame clones and leaves out a portion. The data show about 86,000 clones, roughly 82% seen once. The sequenced material came from peripheral blood. V gene TRBV15 combines with J gene TRBJ1-1; D is undetermined. The receptor was isolated from a woman over 75 with acute or convalescent COVID-19. The CDR3: CATSSQSTVNTEAFF. DNA for the CDR3: TGTGCCACCAGCAGCCAATCTACAGTGAACACTGAAGCTTTCTTT.